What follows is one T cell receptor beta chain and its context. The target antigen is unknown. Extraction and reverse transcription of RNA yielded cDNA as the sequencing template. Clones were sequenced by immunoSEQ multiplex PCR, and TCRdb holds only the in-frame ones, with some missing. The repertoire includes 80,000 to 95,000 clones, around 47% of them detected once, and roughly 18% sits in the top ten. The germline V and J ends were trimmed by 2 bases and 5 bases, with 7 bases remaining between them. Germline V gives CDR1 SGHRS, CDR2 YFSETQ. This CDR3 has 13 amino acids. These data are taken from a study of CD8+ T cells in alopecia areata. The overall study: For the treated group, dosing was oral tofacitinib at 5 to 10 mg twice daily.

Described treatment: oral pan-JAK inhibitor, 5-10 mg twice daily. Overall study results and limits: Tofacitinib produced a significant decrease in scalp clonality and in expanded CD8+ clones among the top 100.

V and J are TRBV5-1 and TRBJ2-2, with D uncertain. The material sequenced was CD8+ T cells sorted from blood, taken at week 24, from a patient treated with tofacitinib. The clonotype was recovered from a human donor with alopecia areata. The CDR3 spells CASSFRRTGELFF. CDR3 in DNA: TGCGCCAGCAGCTTTCGACGGACCGGGGAGCTGTTTTTT.